What follows are 22 T cell receptor beta chains derived from one specimen sequenced in a study of Graves' ophthalmopathy and Graves' hyperthyroidism. Amplification from RNA transcripts yielded the TCR beta CDR3 regions. Amplification began with first-round RT-PCR using HTBI primers, then second-round multiplex PCR was performed. TCRdb ran MiXCR on the multiplex PCR reads and lists one entry per CDR3 protein. The sample lists almost 400,000 distinct CDR3 sequences, around 18% seen once, with approximately 1.4% in the top ten. The sample was peripheral blood. Source of these receptors: a woman aged 18-29 years with Graves' ophthalmopathy.

This clonotype was seen many times. The rearrangement joins TRBV5-1 to TRBJ2-7, with 7 bases fitting TRBD1. CDR1 is SGHRS, CDR2 YFSETQ, per germline. CDR3 length: 16 residues. After removal of 3 bases from V and 2 bases from J, the junction contained 11 bases not matched to a gene. The CDR3 reads CASSYRGFGQAYEQYF. CDR3 DNA sequence: TGCGCCAGCAGCTACAGGGGATTCGGACAGGCCTACGAGCAGTACTTC. Using reference TRBV5-1 and TRBJ2-7 for the parts outside the CDR3, the full variable domain is KAGVTQTPRYLIKTRGQQVTLSCSPISGHRSVSWYQQTPGQGLQFLFEYFSETQRNKGNFPGRFSGRQFSNSRSEMNVSTLELGDSALYLCASSYRGFGQAYEQYFGPGTRLTVT.

CDR3 in amino acids: CAISSGQGGETQYF. In DNA, the CDR3 is TGTGCCATCAGTTCGGGACAGGGCGGAGAGACCCAGTACTTC. V gene TRBV10-3 combines with J gene TRBJ2-5, with 9 bases lining up with TRBD1. CDR1 and CDR2 from the germline V gene are ENHRY and SYGVKD. This CDR3 spans 14 amino acids. The J segment lost 4 bases and the V segment lost 5 bases, leaving 5 bases of the junction unmatched.

This clonotype was seen ten or more times. The chain couples TRBV11-1 to TRBJ2-2; 7 bases match TRBD2. CDR3 length: 17 residues. J gave up 1 base and V 5 bases, and 10 bases lay outside the gene matches. Germline assignment: CDR1 SGHAT and CDR2 FQDESV (reference sequence). CDR3 nucleotides: TGTGCCAGCAGCCCGACCTTTCGGGGGGAGAACACCGGGGAGCTGTTTTTT. This gives the protein CASSPTFRGENTGELFF.

This clonotype was detected many times. The J gene is TRBJ1-1, the V gene TRBV7-8; D unresolved. Deletions cut 1 base from V and 4 bases from J, with 7 bases between. The CDR3 covers 13 residues. The V gene's germline CDR1 is SGHVS and CDR2 FQNEAQ. CDR3 in DNA: TGTGCCAGCAGCTTAGGCGCACGCACTGAAGCTTTCTTT. Amino acid sequence: CASSLGARTEAFF.

This clonotype appeared many times. This chain connects TRBV12-3 or TRBV12-4 to TRBJ2-6; D unresolved. The CDR3 consists of 15 residues. V was clipped by 5 bases and J by 0 bases, with 8 bases between them. The CDR3 DNA follows: TGTGCCAGCAGTCTGCTGTCCTCTGGGGCCAACGTCCTGACTTTC. Protein sequence: CASSLLSSGANVLTF.

This clonotype was found many times. V gene TRBV9 combines with J gene TRBJ2-5; perhaps TRBD2 as D (5 bases). This CDR3 comprises 14 residues. The germline V gene has CDR1 SGDLS and CDR2 YYNGEE. V was trimmed by 4 bases and J by 5 bases, leaving 15 bases between them. CDR3: CASSFRVRGETQYF. The CDR3 DNA reads as TGTGCCAGCAGCTTCCGGGTCCGAGGGGAGACCCAGTACTTC.

This clonotype showed up many times. The rearrangement uses TRBV6-5 and TRBJ2-3, with D perhaps TRBD2 (5 bases). Germline V gene data show CDR1 as MNHEY and CDR2 as SVGAGI. CDR3 size: 14 residues. Trimming took 4 bases from V and 1 from J, leaving 9 bases between them. Written as DNA, the CDR3 is TGTGCCAGCAGTTCTCCTAGCCGCACAGATACGCAGTATTTT. This translates into CASSSPSRTDTQYF.

Many counts were recorded for this clonotype. The rearrangement links TRBV28 to TRBJ1-5; D unresolved. The germline V and J ends were trimmed by 6 bases and 0 bases, with 9 bases remaining between them. CDR1 is MDHEN and CDR2 is SYDVKM in the germline V gene. There are 14 residues in the CDR3. The CDR3 coding sequence is TGTGCCAGCAGAGCCGGGCATAGCAATCAGCCCCAGCATTTT. As protein: CASRAGHSNQPQHF.

This clonotype showed up just a few times. J is TRBJ2-2 and V is TRBV4-1; TRBD2 aligns across 10 bases. The CDR3 consists of 19 residues. Unmatched junction bases numbered 11, after V lost 4 bases and J lost 0 bases. Germline V gene sequence: CDR1 MGHRA, CDR2 YSYEKL. CDR3 amino acids: CASSRIGSGGASNTGELFF. CDR3 coding DNA: TGCGCCAGCAGCCGTATTGGGAGCGGGGGGGCTTCGAACACCGGGGAGCTGTTTTTT.

This clonotype was detected many times. V usage is TRBV5-1 and J usage is TRBJ1-2, with a possible D match to TRBD1 (6 bases). The CDR3 covers 12 residues. The germline gives CDR1 SGHRS, CDR2 YFSETQ. Trimming left V 5 bases short and J 5 bases short, with 10 bases between. CDR3 residues: CASRLGAYGYTF. The CDR3 DNA reads TGCGCCAGCAGACTGGGGGCTTATGGCTACACCTTC.

V and J are TRBV5-1 and TRBJ1-5, with a possible D match to TRBD1 (6 bases). CDR1 SGHRS and CDR2 YFSETQ come from the germline V gene. The CDR3 is made up of 15 amino acids. V lost 4 bases and J lost 5, with 16 bases in between. For the CDR3, the DNA is TGCGCCAGCAGCGCGGGGGGCCCCGGGGATCAGCCCCAGCATTTT. The encoded protein is CASSAGGPGDQPQHF.

This clonotype was seen ten or more times. The chain links TRBV7-2 to TRBJ1-5; possible D gene TRBD1, 6 bases. Trimming pared 6 bases from V and 4 bases from J, leaving 10 bases between. The CDR3 is 13 amino acids. Looked up from germline, CDR1 is SGHTA and CDR2 is FQGNSA. The CDR3 protein is CASSQRGNQPQHF. DNA for the CDR3: TGTGCCAGCAGTCAAAGGGGGAATCAGCCCCAGCATTTT. The variable domain in full, completed from reference TRBV7-2 and TRBJ1-5, reads GAGVSQSPSNKVTEKGKDVELRCDPISGHTALYWYRQSLGQGLEFLIYFQGNSAPDKSGLPSDRFSAERTGGSVSTLTIQRTQQEDSAVYLCASSQRGNQPQHFGDGTRLSIL.

This clonotype was found many times. The genes are TRBV30 and TRBJ2-7; possible D gene TRBD2, 6 bases. V lost 3 bases and J 7 bases, leaving 13 bases between the germline ends. Germline CDR1 reads GTSNPN; CDR2 reads SVGIG (reference sequence). The CDR3 length is 12 residues. This chain's CDR3 is CAWSSGVGEQYF. Written as DNA, the CDR3 is TGTGCCTGGAGCTCGGGGGTGGGAGAGCAGTACTTC.

In this sample, this clonotype turned up many times. The chain recombines TRBV30 with TRBJ1-5, with unresolved D. Germline-derived CDR1 and CDR2 are GTSNPN and SVGIG (reference sequence). V was pared by 1 base and J by 8 bases, with 12 bases between. The CDR3 runs 13 residues. The CDR3 loop reads CAWSGAGEEPQHF. The CDR3 region has the DNA TGTGCCTGGAGTGGGGCAGGAGAGGAGCCCCAGCATTTT. The variable domain in full, with the rest retrieved from reference TRBV30 and TRBJ1-5, is SQTIHQWPATLVQPVGSPLSLECTVEGTSNPNLYWYRQAAGRGLQLLFYSVGIGQISSEVPQNLSASRPQDRQFILSSKKLLLSDSGFYLCAWSGAGEEPQHFGDGTRLSIL.

J is TRBJ1-2 and V is TRBV12-3 or TRBV12-4; TRBD1 matches 9 bases. The J segment lost 7 bases and the V segment lost 6 bases, leaving 12 bases of the junction unmatched. The CDR3 is made up of 15 amino acids. CDR3 loop: CASSFGTGRLPGYTF. As DNA, the CDR3 is TGTGCCAGCAGCTTTGGGACAGGGAGGCTTCCTGGCTACACCTTC.

This rearrangement joins TRBV12-3 or TRBV12-4 to TRBJ2-7; no firm D call. V shed 5 bases and J shed 7 bases, with 12 bases lying between them. CDR3 length: 12 amino acids. This chain's CDR3 is CASSPTPGEQYF. CDR3 nucleotide sequence: TGTGCCAGCAGTCCCACCCCTGGGGAGCAGTACTTC.

This clonotype was observed at least ten times. The chain uses TRBV7-2 and TRBJ1-4; a possible D gene is TRBD1 (5 bases). V shed 6 bases and J shed 5 bases, with 10 bases lying between them. Per the germline V gene, CDR1 is SGHTA and CDR2 is FQGNSA. The CDR3 spans 13 residues. CDR3 amino acids: CASRLTANEKLFF. The CDR3 DNA reads as TGTGCCAGCAGACTGACAGCGAATGAAAAACTGTTTTTT.

The table lists this clonotype with many counts. The rearrangement uses TRBV4-1 and TRBJ2-7, with 9 bases matching TRBD2. V lost 1 base and J lost 3; bases outside the gene matches: 10. The germline V gene encodes CDR1 MGHRA and CDR2 YSYEKL. The CDR3 runs to 17 residues. The CDR3 sequence: CASSQVQVTSGYYEQYF. The CDR3, as DNA: TGCGCCAGCAGCCAAGTCCAAGTTACTAGCGGGTACTACGAGCAGTACTTC.

This clonotype was seen repeatedly, ten times or more. The chain is built from TRBV2 and TRBJ1-5; possibly TRBD1 for D (5 bases). The CDR3 is 13 residues long. The germline V and J ends were trimmed by 11 bases and 7 bases, with 18 bases remaining between them. CDR1 SNHLY and CDR2 FYNNEI come from the germline V gene. The CDR3 sequence is CASNRVGGQPQHF. DNA of the CDR3: TGTGCCTCGAATCGGGTCGGGGGGCAGCCCCAGCATTTT.

This clonotype occurred many times. This sequence joins TRBV29-1 and TRBJ1-1; D might be TRBD1 (5 bases). The CDR3 runs to 11 residues. Germline V gives CDR1 SQVTM, CDR2 ANQGSEA. V lost 8 bases and J 10 bases, leaving 17 bases between the germline ends. CDR3 sequence: CSSLVRGRAFF. Written as DNA, the CDR3 is TGCAGCTCATTAGTAAGGGGACGAGCTTTCTTT.

For the CDR3, the DNA is TGTGCCAGCAGCTCACCGGGACAGGTCCGGTACGAGCAGTACTTC. Translation: CASSSPGQVRYEQYF. This rearrangement joins TRBV12-3 or TRBV12-4 to TRBJ2-7; 8 bases map to TRBD1. J lost 4 bases, V lost 6 bases, and 11 bases had no gene match. CDR3 length equals 15 residues.

This clonotype has more than one count but fewer than ten. V and J are TRBV12-3 or TRBV12-4 and TRBJ2-7; the D gene could be TRBD1 or TRBD2 (6 bases each). V dropped 3 bases and J dropped 5 bases, with 11 bases sitting between them. CDR3 length: 13 residues. CDR3: CASSFGGRHEQYF. Here the CDR3 DNA reads TGTGCCAGCAGTTTTGGGGGGCGGCACGAGCAGTACTTC.